These T cell receptor beta chains were read from a single sample in a study of blood T cell repertoires in COVID-19. TCRdb's copy holds only in-frame clones and misses some; the assay was immunoSEQ multiplex PCR. The sample holds fewer than 350,000 clones, approximately 90% seen once. Sequences were obtained from peripheral blood. The receptors originated from a man aged 25-40 years with COVID-19, enrolled during active disease. Each CDR3 is given with its conserved first and last residue. D genes are given only for firm matches. Size is omitted from some rows. Given values are once, few, many or a class for expanded clones.

>TRBD1|TRBV6-1|.|TRBJ2-7
CASSQAGQGGYEQYF
TGTGCCAGCAGTCAAGCGGGACAGGGGGGCTACGAGCAGTACTTC
>.|TRBV5-1|few|TRBJ1-1
CASSLGPGREEGYTEAFF
TGCGCCAGCAGCTTGGGACCCGGGAGGGAGGAAGGATACACTGAAGCTTTCTTT
>TRBD1|TRBV5-1|.|TRBJ1-2
CASSRTGSHGYTF
TGCGCCAGCAGCCGGACAGGGAGCCATGGCTACACCTTC
>TRBD1|TRBV7-9|.|TRBJ1-2
CASSPLGGQGPNYGYTF
TGTGCCAGCAGCCCGCTAGGTGGACAGGGCCCTAACTATGGCTACACCTTC
>.|TRBV7-9|.|TRBJ1-1
CASSLVLALAEAFF
TGTGCCAGCAGCTTAGTTCTGGCCTTGGCTGAAGCTTTCTTT
>TRBD2|TRBV2|few|TRBJ2-1
CASKTSGGNEQFF
TGTGCCAGCAAAACTAGCGGGGGGAATGAGCAGTTCTTC
>TRBD1|TRBV7-3|.|TRBJ2-1
CASSLTLGQGNNEQFF
TGTGCCAGCAGCTTAACGTTGGGACAGGGGAACAATGAGCAGTTCTTC
>TRBD1|TRBV5-1|.|TRBJ1-1
CASSSLRTGQGMNTEAFF
TGCGCCAGCAGTTCTCTGCGGACAGGGCAGGGAATGAACACTGAAGCTTTCTTT
>.|TRBV6-5|.|TRBJ1-2
CASCRRGEVYGYTF
TGTGCCAGCTGTCGGCGGGGAGAGGTCTATGGCTACACCTTC
>.|TRBV5-1|.|TRBJ2-6
CASSGLGQGQRGANVLTF
TGCGCCAGCAGCGGACTAGGACAGGGACAGAGAGGGGCCAACGTCCTGACTTTC
>TRBD1|TRBV11-2|.|TRBJ2-1
CASSLGDRGAYNEQFF
TGTGCCAGCAGCTTAGGGGACAGGGGAGCCTACAATGAGCAGTTCTTC
>TRBD1|TRBV6-6|few|TRBJ1-5
CASTPGQGSNQPQHF
TGTGCCAGCACCCCTGGACAGGGCAGCAATCAGCCCCAGCATTTT
>TRBD2|TRBV5-1|.|TRBJ2-1
CASSPPGLAGGYNEQFF
TGCGCCAGCAGCCCCCCTGGACTAGCGGGAGGCTACAATGAGCAGTTCTTC
>.|TRBV11-3|.|TRBJ1-2
CASSSDTGNGYTF
TGTGCCAGCAGCTCAGACACAGGAAATGGCTACACCTTC
>TRBD2|TRBV18|.|TRBJ2-3
CASSPLGLAGAVSTDTQYF
TGTGCCAGCTCACCACTAGGACTAGCGGGGGCCGTAAGCACAGATACGCAGTATTTT
>.|TRBV12-5|few|TRBJ2-5
CASGWDPRGRFPETQYF
TGTGCTAGTGGTTGGGACCCCAGGGGACGATTTCCAGAGACCCAGTACTTC
>.|TRBV4-3|.|TRBJ2-7
CASSQDRTYEQYF
TGCGCCAGCAGCCAAGATAGAACCTACGAGCAGTACTTC
>TRBD2|TRBV19|.|TRBJ2-1
CASSTNFGTSGRGRHNEQFF
TGTGCCAGTAGTACAAACTTCGGGACTAGCGGGAGAGGGAGGCACAATGAGCAGTTCTTC
>TRBD1|TRBV18|.|TRBJ1-4
CASSSGTDEKLFF
TGTGCCAGCTCCTCAGGGACAGACGAAAAACTGTTTTTT
>.|TRBV14|.|TRBJ2-3
CASKVGSSETQYF
TGTGCCAGCAAAGTCGGTTCTAGCGAAACGCAGTATTTT
>.|TRBV2|.|TRBJ2-7
CASTASPREQYF
TGTGCCAGCACCGCGTCTCCGAGGGAGCAGTACTTC
>TRBD1|TRBV18|.|TRBJ1-2
CASSPPSRTGGMGYGYTF
TGTGCCAGCTCACCGCCAAGCCGGACAGGGGGCATGGGCTATGGCTACACCTTC
>TRBD1|TRBV4-3|.|TRBJ2-7
CASSQAEGQGVYEQYF
TGCGCCAGCAGCCAGGCGGAGGGACAGGGGGTCTACGAGCAGTACTTC
>TRBD1|TRBV7-9|.|TRBJ1-4
CASSFGTGRYEKLFF
TGTGCCAGCAGCTTCGGGACAGGAAGATACGAAAAACTGTTTTTT
>.|TRBV6-5|.|TRBJ1-4
CASTGGRGEKLFF
TGTGCCAGCACCGGGGGGAGGGGTGAAAAACTGTTTTTT
>.|TRBV7-8|.|TRBJ1-3
CASARMEGNTIYF
TGTGCCAGCGCCAGGATGGAAGGAAACACCATATATTTT
>.|TRBV4-2|.|TRBJ2-7
CASSQDKPRAYEQYF
TGTGCCAGCAGCCAAGATAAACCCCGAGCCTACGAGCAGTACTTC
>TRBD1|TRBV7-9|.|TRBJ1-5
CASSPGTGTGSNQPQHF
TGTGCCAGCAGCCCCGGGACAGGGACGGGTAGCAATCAGCCCCAGCATTTT
>TRBD1|TRBV6-5|.|TRBJ2-7
CASRRTGSSYEQYF
TGTGCCAGCAGGAGGACAGGGAGCTCCTACGAGCAGTACTTC
>.|TRBV7-9|.|TRBJ1-4
CASSLSGTGSGEKLFF
TGTGCCAGCAGCTTATCAGGCACAGGGAGTGGGGAAAAACTGTTTTTT
>.|TRBV6-5|.|TRBJ2-7
CASTRARGYEQYF
TGTGCCAGCACCCGGGCAAGGGGTTACGAGCAGTACTTC
>TRBD2|TRBV9|.|TRBJ2-1
CASSVSWGSGGPYNEQFF
TGTGCCAGCAGCGTTTCTTGGGGTAGCGGGGGACCCTACAATGAGCAGTTCTTC
>.|TRBV19|once|TRBJ1-2
CASSIDAGRTEYGYTF
TGTGCCAGTAGTATAGATGCGGGCAGAACGGAGTATGGCTACACCTTC
>.|TRBV7-8|.|TRBJ1-2
CASSQGVSGYTF
TGTGCCAGCAGCCAGGGAGTCTCAGGCTACACCTTC
>.|TRBV5-6|once|TRBJ1-6
CASTRLRGYNSPLHF
TGTGCCAGCACCCGGTTAAGGGGGTATAATTCACCCCTCCACTTT
>.|TRBV3-1/TRBV3-2|.|TRBJ1-1
CASSPQGKGTEAFF
TGTGCCAGCAGCCCGCAGGGTAAGGGCACTGAAGCTTTCTTT
>TRBD1|TRBV29-1|.|TRBJ2-5
CSVWLPGQQETQYF
TGCAGCGTTTGGCTCCCGGGACAGCAAGAGACCCAGTACTTC
>TRBD2|TRBV5-1|.|TRBJ2-3
CASPLLGGLVTDTQYF
TGCGCCAGCCCCTTGCTGGGAGGGCTTGTCACAGATACGCAGTATTTT
>.|TRBV19|once|TRBJ2-1
CASSILGPTAEQFF
TGTGCCAGTAGTATCTTGGGGCCGACTGCTGAGCAGTTCTTC
>.|TRBV6-1|.|TRBJ2-7
CASSEAPSATYEQYF
TGTGCCAGCAGTGAAGCCCCCTCCGCGACCTACGAGCAGTACTTC
>.|TRBV7-2|.|TRBJ2-3
CASSLDRPRDDTQYF
TGTGCCAGCAGCCTCGACAGGCCAAGGGACGATACGCAGTATTTT
>TRBD1|TRBV7-9|.|TRBJ2-7
CASRPGQVAAVQYF
TGTGCCAGCAGACCGGGACAGGTTGCAGCCGTGCAGTACTTC
>.|TRBV7-2|.|TRBJ2-1
CASSPPEGRKWQFF
TGTGCCAGCAGCCCCCCCGAGGGCCGCAAGTGGCAGTTCTTC
>TRBD1|TRBV5-1|.|TRBJ2-7
CASSYPMRTGGSVYEQYF
TGCGCCAGCAGCTACCCAATGAGGACAGGGGGATCTGTCTACGAGCAGTACTTC
>TRBD1|TRBV24-1|.|TRBJ2-1
CATSDPTGLGEQFF
TGTGCCACCAGTGATCCGACAGGGCTAGGGGAGCAGTTCTTC
>.|TRBV19|once|TRBJ1-1
CASSIQGEPSTEAFF
TGTGCCAGTAGTATCCAGGGCGAACCTAGCACTGAAGCTTTCTTT
>.|TRBV25-1|.|TRBJ2-3
CASSGYVGTDTQYF
TGTGCCAGTTCCGGTTATGTTGGCACAGATACGCAGTATTTT
>.|TRBV18|.|TRBJ2-7
CASSPPGPGYEQYF
TGTGCCAGCTCACCTCCCGGCCCCGGGTACGAGCAGTACTTC
>TRBD1|TRBV18|.|TRBJ2-1
CASSPPDRGVPYNEQFF
TGTGCCAGCTCACCACCGGACAGGGGGGTTCCCTACAATGAGCAGTTCTTC
>.|TRBV21-1|.|TRBJ2-7
CASSQGGFEQYF
TGTGCCAGCAGTCAAGGAGGGTTCGAGCAGTACTTC